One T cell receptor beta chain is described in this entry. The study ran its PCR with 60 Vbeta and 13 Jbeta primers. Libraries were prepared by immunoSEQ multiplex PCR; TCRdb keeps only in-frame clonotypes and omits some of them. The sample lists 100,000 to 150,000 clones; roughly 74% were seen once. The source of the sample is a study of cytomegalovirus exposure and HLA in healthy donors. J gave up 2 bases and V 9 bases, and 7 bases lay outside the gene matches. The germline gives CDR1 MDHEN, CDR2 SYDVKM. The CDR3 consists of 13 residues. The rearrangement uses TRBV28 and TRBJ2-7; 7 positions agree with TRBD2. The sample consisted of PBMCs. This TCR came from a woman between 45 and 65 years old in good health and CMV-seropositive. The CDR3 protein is CASTLGGTYEQYF. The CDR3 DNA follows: TGTGCCAGTACTTTGGGGGGGACCTACGAGCAGTACTTC.